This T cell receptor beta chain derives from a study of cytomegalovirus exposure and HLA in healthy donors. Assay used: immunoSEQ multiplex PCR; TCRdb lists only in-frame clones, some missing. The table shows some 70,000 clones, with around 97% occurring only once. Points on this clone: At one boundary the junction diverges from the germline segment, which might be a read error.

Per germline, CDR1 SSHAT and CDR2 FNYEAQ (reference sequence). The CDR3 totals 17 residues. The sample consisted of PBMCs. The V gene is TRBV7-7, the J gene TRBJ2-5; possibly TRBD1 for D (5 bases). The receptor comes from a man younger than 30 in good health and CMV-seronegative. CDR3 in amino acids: CASSRESKGHYQETQYF. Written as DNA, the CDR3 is TGTGCTAGCAGTCGCGAGTCCAAGGGGCACTACCAAGAGACCCAGTACTTC.